This is a list of T cell receptor beta chains from one sample in a study of CD8 T cells in ankylosing spondylitis. TCRdb re-derived calls from the 5' RACE reads in MiXCR, one entry per CDR3 protein. The sample holds around 230,000 distinct CDR3 sequences, approximately 7.6% seen once. The specimen was blood, either unsorted or a sorted T cell fraction (not recorded which). The receptors originated from a female donor with ankylosing spondylitis or in good health (not recorded which). Each CDR3 is given with its conserved first and last residue. Each record gives: V gene, clone size, J gene, D gene, CDR3 DNA, CDR3 protein. A D gene is named only where the DNA matches it firmly. The size entry is marked missing in some rows and otherwise reads once, few, many or a size class.

V: TRBV5-1; size: many; J: TRBJ2-3; D: -; DNA: TGCGCCACCCGACCGGACGGCACAGACACAGATACGCAGTATTTT; CDR3: CATRPDGTDTDTQYF
V: TRBV10-3; size: many; J: TRBJ2-1; D: TRBD2; DNA: TGTGCCATCGCCCCCCTGACCGGGAGGGACAATGAGCAGTTCTTC; CDR3: CAIAPLTGRDNEQFF
V: TRBV24-1; size: many; J: TRBJ2-2; D: -; DNA: TGTGCCACCAGTGATAGAGGGGGACCCCACCCTACCCGGGAGCTGTTTTTT; CDR3: CATSDRGGPHPTRELFF
V: TRBV6-1; size: -; J: TRBJ1-4; D: TRBD1; DNA: TGTGCCAGCAGACCGGCCCCCGGGACAGGGGATAGAGAAAAACTGTTTTTT; CDR3: CASRPAPGTGDREKLFF
V: TRBV15; size: many; J: TRBJ2-3; D: -; DNA: TGTGCCACCAGTTACGGGAGCACAGATACGCAGTATTTT; CDR3: CATSYGSTDTQYF
V: TRBV6-1; size: many; J: TRBJ1-1; D: TRBD1; DNA: TGTGCCAGCACCAGGGACAGGGGGCAGGGGAGAACTGAAGCTTTCTTT; CDR3: CASTRDRGQGRTEAFF
V: TRBV29-1; size: many; J: TRBJ2-5; D: -; DNA: TGCAGCGTAGTACCGGCTGTCTCCCAAGAGACCCAGTACTTC; CDR3: CSVVPAVSQETQYF
V: TRBV20-1; size: many; J: TRBJ2-1; D: TRBD2; DNA: TGCAGTGCCCCCTTTGTGTGGGGTAGCGGGAGGGCCGGGCTTTACAATGAGCAGTTCTTC; CDR3: CSAPFVWGSGRAGLYNEQFF
V: TRBV7-2; size: few; J: TRBJ2-3; D: -; DNA: TGTGCCAGCAGCTTAGCGGCCAGTAGCACAGATACGCAGTATTTT; CDR3: CASSLAASSTDTQYF
V: TRBV27; size: many; J: TRBJ2-3; D: -; DNA: TGTGCCAGCAGTCCACTAAGTGCAGGGGAGACAGATACGCAGTATTTT; CDR3: CASSPLSAGETDTQYF
V: TRBV7-9; size: many; J: TRBJ1-2; D: TRBD1; DNA: TGTGCCAGCAGCTCGAACACAGGGGTTAACTATGGCTACACCTTC; CDR3: CASSSNTGVNYGYTF
V: TRBV27; size: -; J: TRBJ1-2; D: -; DNA: TGTGCCAGCAGATACGAGGGGGGCTACACCTTC; CDR3: CASRYEGGYTF
V: TRBV11-3; size: -; J: TRBJ2-1; D: TRBD1; DNA: TGTGCCAGCAGCTTAGAGGGGACAGTGTACAATGAGCAGTTCTTC; CDR3: CASSLEGTVYNEQFF
V: TRBV5-1; size: many; J: TRBJ2-2; D: -; DNA: TGCGCCAGCAGCTTCCCAGAGGGGGAGATGACCGGGGAGCTGTTTTTT; CDR3: CASSFPEGEMTGELFF
V: TRBV7-9; size: many; J: TRBJ2-7; D: -; DNA: TGTGCCAGCAGCTCACTCTCCAGGGGAATCAACGAGCAGTACTTC; CDR3: CASSSLSRGINEQYF
V: TRBV7-6; size: many; J: TRBJ2-3; D: -; DNA: TGTGCCAGCAGCCTCGGACGGATCACAGATACGCAGTATTTT; CDR3: CASSLGRITDTQYF
V: TRBV20-1; size: many; J: TRBJ2-1; D: -; DNA: TGCAGTGCAACGGAGCGGCGGAATGAGCAGTTCTTC; CDR3: CSATERRNEQFF
V: TRBV29-1; size: many; J: TRBJ2-1; D: -; DNA: TGCAGCGTTGCTAACAATGAGCAGTTCTTC; CDR3: CSVANNEQFF
V: TRBV6-1; size: many; J: TRBJ2-1; D: -; DNA: TGTGCCAGCAGTACCTCCTTGGAAGCGTACAATGAGCAGTTCTTC; CDR3: CASSTSLEAYNEQFF
V: TRBV20-1; size: many; J: TRBJ1-5; D: -; DNA: TGCAGTGCTAGTGTCCGGGGGTATCAGCCCCAGCATTTT; CDR3: CSASVRGYQPQHF
V: TRBV10-3; size: -; J: TRBJ2-2; D: -; DNA: TGTACCATCAGTGAGAGGGTAGCGGCCATGAACACCGGGGAGCTGTTTTTT; CDR3: CTISERVAAMNTGELFF
V: TRBV7-3; size: many; J: TRBJ2-3; D: TRBD2; DNA: TGTGCCAGCAGCTTAGGGATGGCGGGAGGGCGCACAGATACGCAGTATTTT; CDR3: CASSLGMAGGRTDTQYF
V: TRBV6-2/TRBV6-3; size: -; J: TRBJ2-1; D: TRBD1; DNA: TGTGCCAGCAGTCGGACAGGATTCTACAATGAGCAGTTCTTC; CDR3: CASSRTGFYNEQFF
V: TRBV4-2; size: many; J: TRBJ2-1; D: TRBD2; DNA: TGTGCCAGCAGCCGAGCGGGAGGGAGTCATGAGCAGTTCTTC; CDR3: CASSRAGGSHEQFF
V: TRBV28; size: many; J: TRBJ1-1; D: -; DNA: TGTGCCAGCAAATCGGTGACCGAAGCTTTCTTT; CDR3: CASKSVTEAFF
V: TRBV2; size: many; J: TRBJ2-7; D: -; DNA: TGTGCCAGCAGTGAAGCGCAGTCCTACGAGTACGAGCAGTACTTC; CDR3: CASSEAQSYEYEQYF
V: TRBV7-2; size: few; J: TRBJ2-2; D: TRBD2; DNA: TGTGCCAGCTCCCAGGGGACTAGCGGTTCCACCGGGGAGCTGTTTTTT; CDR3: CASSQGTSGSTGELFF
V: TRBV20-1; size: many; J: TRBJ2-1; D: TRBD2; DNA: TGCAGTGCTACCTTTGAAGGATGGCGGGAGGGTAGGTCCTACAATGAGCAGTTCTTC; CDR3: CSATFEGWREGRSYNEQFF
V: TRBV10-3; size: many; J: TRBJ2-1; D: TRBD1; DNA: TGTGCCACCGGGACAGAGATCTACAATGAGCAGTTCTTC; CDR3: CATGTEIYNEQFF
V: TRBV30; size: many; J: TRBJ2-4; D: -; DNA: TGTGCCTGGAGGCAGGACCTAGCCAAAAACATTCAGTACTTC; CDR3: CAWRQDLAKNIQYF
V: TRBV12-3/TRBV12-4; size: many; J: TRBJ1-6; D: -; DNA: TGTGCCAGCAGTTCAGGGAGAAATTCACCCCTCCACTTT; CDR3: CASSSGRNSPLHF
V: TRBV4-2; size: -; J: TRBJ2-7; D: -; DNA: TGTGCCAGCAGCCCTGGGGAGCCCTACGAGCAGTACTTC; CDR3: CASSPGEPYEQYF
V: TRBV30; size: many; J: TRBJ2-2; D: TRBD1; DNA: TGTGCCTGGAGTAGAGGGACAGGGGGTATCGGGGAGCTGTTTTTT; CDR3: CAWSRGTGGIGELFF
V: TRBV7-2; size: many; J: TRBJ2-7; D: -; DNA: TGTGCCAGCAGCGTGGGGACACAGGGTTGGTACGAGCAGTACTTC; CDR3: CASSVGTQGWYEQYF
V: TRBV27; size: many; J: TRBJ1-2; D: TRBD1; DNA: TGTGCCAGCAGTACCCGACAGGGGAACTATGGCTACACCTTC; CDR3: CASSTRQGNYGYTF
V: TRBV7-2; size: many; J: TRBJ2-7; D: -; DNA: TGTGCCAGCAGCTCCCACGCGGGTGGGTCCTACGAGCAGTACTTC; CDR3: CASSSHAGGSYEQYF
V: TRBV6-5; size: many; J: TRBJ2-1; D: -; DNA: TGTGCCAGCAAAACATCGAGGGGGTATGAGCAGTTCTTC; CDR3: CASKTSRGYEQFF
V: TRBV7-9; size: few; J: TRBJ2-3; D: TRBD1; DNA: TGTGCCAGCACGCCCGGGACAGATCTGAGAGGGGATACGCAGTATTTT; CDR3: CASTPGTDLRGDTQYF
V: TRBV20-1; size: many; J: TRBJ2-3; D: TRBD2; DNA: TGCAGTGCCGTCCACCGACTAGCGGGAGCCGATACGCAGTATTTT; CDR3: CSAVHRLAGADTQYF
V: TRBV5-1; size: many; J: TRBJ2-4; D: TRBD2; DNA: TGCGCCAGCTCCCCTACAAGCGGGAGGGGCAAAAACATTCAGTACTTC; CDR3: CASSPTSGRGKNIQYF
V: TRBV11-2; size: many; J: TRBJ1-3; D: -; DNA: TGTGCCAGCAGCTTCGGTTCGATGCAACGGGGGTCGGGAAACACCATATATTTT; CDR3: CASSFGSMQRGSGNTIYF
V: TRBV9; size: many; J: TRBJ2-3; D: TRBD2; DNA: TGTGCCAGCAGCGTAGCAGCGGGAGACGTGAATACGCAGTATTTT; CDR3: CASSVAAGDVNTQYF
V: TRBV12-3/TRBV12-4; size: many; J: TRBJ2-1; D: -; DNA: TGTGCCAGCAGTTTCGGGACACCCAACAATGAGCAGTTCTTC; CDR3: CASSFGTPNNEQFF
V: TRBV28; size: many; J: TRBJ1-5; D: TRBD1; DNA: TGTGCCAGCAGCCACCCCCAGGGGGCGCTGGAGCAGCCCCAGCATTTT; CDR3: CASSHPQGALEQPQHF